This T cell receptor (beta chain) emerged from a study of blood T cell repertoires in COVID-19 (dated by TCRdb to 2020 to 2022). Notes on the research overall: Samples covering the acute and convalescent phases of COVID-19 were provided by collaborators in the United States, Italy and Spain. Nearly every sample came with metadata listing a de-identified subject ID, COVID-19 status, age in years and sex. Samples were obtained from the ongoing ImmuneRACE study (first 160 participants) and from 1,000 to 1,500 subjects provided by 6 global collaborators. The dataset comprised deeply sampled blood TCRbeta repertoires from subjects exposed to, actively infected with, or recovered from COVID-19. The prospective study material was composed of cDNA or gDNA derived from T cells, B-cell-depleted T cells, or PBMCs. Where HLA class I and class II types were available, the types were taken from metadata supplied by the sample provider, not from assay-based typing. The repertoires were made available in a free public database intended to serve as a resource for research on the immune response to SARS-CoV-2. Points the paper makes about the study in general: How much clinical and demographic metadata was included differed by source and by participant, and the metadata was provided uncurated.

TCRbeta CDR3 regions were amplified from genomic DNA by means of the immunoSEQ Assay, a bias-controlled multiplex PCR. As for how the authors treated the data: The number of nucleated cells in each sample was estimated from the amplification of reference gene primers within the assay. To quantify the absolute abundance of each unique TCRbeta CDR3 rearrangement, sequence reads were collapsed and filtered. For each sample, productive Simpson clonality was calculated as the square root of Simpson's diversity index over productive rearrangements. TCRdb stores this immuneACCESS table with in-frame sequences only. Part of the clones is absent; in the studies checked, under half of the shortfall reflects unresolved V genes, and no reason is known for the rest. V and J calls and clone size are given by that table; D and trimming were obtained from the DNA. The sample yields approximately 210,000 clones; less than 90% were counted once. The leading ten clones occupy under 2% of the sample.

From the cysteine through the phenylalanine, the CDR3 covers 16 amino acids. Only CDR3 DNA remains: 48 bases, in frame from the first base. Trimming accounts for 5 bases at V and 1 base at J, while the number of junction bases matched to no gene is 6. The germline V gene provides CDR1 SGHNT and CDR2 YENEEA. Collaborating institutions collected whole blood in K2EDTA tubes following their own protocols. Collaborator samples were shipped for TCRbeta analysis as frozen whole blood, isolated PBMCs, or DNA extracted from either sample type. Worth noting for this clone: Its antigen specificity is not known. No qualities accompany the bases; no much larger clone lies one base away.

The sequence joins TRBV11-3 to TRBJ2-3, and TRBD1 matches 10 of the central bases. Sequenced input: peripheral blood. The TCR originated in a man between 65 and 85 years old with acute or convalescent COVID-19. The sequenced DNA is TGTGCCAGCAGCCAGGGACAGGGGAAACGCACAGATACGCAGTATTTT. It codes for CASSQGQGKRTDTQYF.